The 31 T cell receptor beta chains below were found in one sample sequenced in a study of T cell repertoires in cytomegalovirus infection. TCRdb itself ran the reads through MiXCR, one entry per CDR3 protein. The table includes a few hundred thousand distinct CDR3 sequences, approximately 9.1% detected once. Specimen: PBMCs. The receptors come from a human donor in good health (CMV status not recorded). Some clones in this sample may be carry-over from other donors' samples.

This clonotype has more than one count but fewer than ten. The gene calls are TRBV28 and TRBJ1-5, with 9 bases lining up with TRBD1. The CDR3 has 15 amino acids. Germline V gene lookup returns CDR1 MDHEN and CDR2 SYDVKM. Trimming at V came to 6 bases and at J to 8 bases, leaving 11 bases not matched to a gene. For the CDR3, the DNA is TGTGCCAGCAGCTGGGACAGGGCCCGTATGGAGCCCCAGCATTTT. Its protein is CASSWDRARMEPQHF.

This clonotype came up many times. This chain connects TRBV7-2 to TRBJ1-5; 8 bases are shared with TRBD1. Germline trimming cut 4 bases from V and 7 bases from J; bases unmatched to any gene: 9. Per germline, CDR1 SGHTA and CDR2 FQGNSA. This CDR3 spans 15 amino acids. Written as DNA, the CDR3 is TGTGCCAGCAGCTCCCGGACAGGGCTTGGCCAGCCCCAGCATTTT. Translating gives CASSSRTGLGQPQHF.

In this sample, this clonotype turned up many times. This chain links TRBV7-2 with TRBJ2-5; no reliable D call. Germline CDR1 and CDR2: SGHTA and FQGNSA. The CDR3 runs to 13 residues. V gave up 5 bases and J gave up 2 bases, with 9 bases separating them. The DNA for the CDR3 is TGTGCCAGCAGCCCCTGGGCACAAGAGACCCAGTACTTC. Amino acids: CASSPWAQETQYF.

The table lists this clonotype with many counts. This chain joins TRBV6-2 or TRBV6-3 and TRBJ2-1, with TRBD2 matching 11 bases. The length of the CDR3 is 15 residues. Per germline, CDR1 MNHEY and CDR2 SVGEGT. The trim removed 4 bases at V and 2 bases at J, leaving 1 base unmatched. The CDR3 here is CASSSSGGTYNEQFF. The CDR3 region has the DNA TGTGCCAGCAGTTCTAGCGGGGGGACCTACAATGAGCAGTTCTTC.

This clonotype was seen at least ten times. The V call is TRBV7-2, the J call TRBJ2-1; D ambiguous. Germline V gene lookup returns CDR1 SGHTA and CDR2 FQGNSA. V lost 5 bases, J lost 2 bases, and 7 bases lay in between. The CDR3 runs 13 residues. CDR3 DNA sequence: TGTGCCAGCAGCCAAGGACCCTACAATGAGCAGTTCTTC. Protein: CASSQGPYNEQFF. Full variable domain (missing parts from reference TRBV7-2 and TRBJ2-1): GAGVSQSPSNKVTEKGKDVELRCDPISGHTALYWYRQSLGQGLEFLIYFQGNSAPDKSGLPSDRFSAERTGGSVSTLTIQRTQQEDSAVYLCASSQGPYNEQFFGPGTRLTVL.

Only a few counts were recorded for this clonotype. The rearrangement joins TRBV7-9 to TRBJ2-7; D not certain. CDR1 is SEHNR, CDR2 FQNEAQ, per germline (reference sequence). Trimming stripped 5 bases from V and 10 bases from J, with 21 bases between. This CDR3 is built from 14 residues. The CDR3 bases are TGTGCCAGCAGCCCCGATGGGTTAGTCGCCGACCAGTACTTC. This codes for CASSPDGLVADQYF.

This clonotype was observed many times. This chain links TRBV7-2 with TRBJ1-6; possible D gene TRBD1, 5 bases. The V gene's germline CDR1 is SGHTA and CDR2 FQGNSA. The CDR3 contains 14 residues. V lost 6 bases, J lost 9 bases, and 15 bases lay in between. CDR3 protein: CASRYRGLGSPLHF. The CDR3 DNA follows: TGTGCCAGCAGGTACCGGGGCCTTGGTTCACCCCTCCACTTT.

This clonotype was seen only a few times. The chain has TRBV6-8 and TRBJ2-2; no clear D. The CDR3 sequence is 13 residues long. V dropped 0 bases and J dropped 4 bases, with 3 bases sitting between them. CDR1 MNHGY and CDR2 SAAAGT come from the germline V gene. The DNA of the CDR3 is TGTGCCAGCAGTTACTCCCCCACCGGGGAGCTGTTTTTT. Translating gives CASSYSPTGELFF.

This clonotype was seen only a few times. This chain uses TRBV7-2 with TRBJ1-2; 7 nucleotides agree with TRBD1. Germline V gene data show CDR1 as SGHTA and CDR2 as FQGNSA. There are 14 residues in the CDR3. V lost 5 bases and J lost 6; bases outside the gene matches: 9. Here the CDR3 reads CASSPPVQGHGYTF. CDR3 in DNA: TGTGCCAGCAGCCCACCAGTACAGGGGCATGGCTACACCTTC.

This clonotype was counted ten times or more. The genes are TRBV7-9 and TRBJ2-1; D might be TRBD2 (6 bases). The CDR3 runs 14 residues. With 2 bases removed from V and 7 bases from J, the gap between germline ends came to 12 bases. The germline V gene encodes CDR1 SEHNR and CDR2 FQNEAQ (reference sequence). CDR3 in amino acids: CASSLTGVSNEQFF. CDR3 DNA: TGTGCCAGCAGCTTAACGGGAGTCTCAAATGAGCAGTTCTTC.

The gene calls are TRBV7-9 and TRBJ2-3; D is perhaps TRBD1 (5 bases). V gave up 1 base and J gave up 2 bases, with 10 bases separating them. Germline V gives CDR1 SEHNR, CDR2 FQNEAQ (reference sequence). The CDR3 consists of 15 residues. The CDR3 sequence is CASSLVTGITDTQYF. In nucleotides, the CDR3 is TGTGCCAGCAGCTTAGTAACAGGTATCACAGATACGCAGTATTTT.

J is TRBJ1-2 and V is TRBV7-9, with a possible D match to TRBD1 (5 bases). CDR1 and CDR2 from the germline V gene are SEHNR and FQNEAQ (reference sequence). The CDR3 covers 14 residues. Trimming cost V 3 bases and J 0 bases, with 8 bases left between them. CDR3 sequence: CASSFGAANYGYTF. CDR3 nucleotide sequence: TGTGCCAGCAGCTTTGGGGCTGCTAACTATGGCTACACCTTC.

There are many counts of this clonotype. This rearrangement joins TRBV7-2 to TRBJ2-7; D remains ambiguous. The germline gives CDR1 SGHTA, CDR2 FQGNSA. This CDR3 has 14 amino acids. V lost 1 base to trimming and J lost 1 base, with 8 bases between them. In nucleotides, the CDR3 is TGTGCCAGCAGCTTAGATGTGGGTTCCTACGAGCAGTACTTC. This gives the protein CASSLDVGSYEQYF.

V gene TRBV28 combines with J gene TRBJ1-5; possibly TRBD1 for D (6 bases). Per the germline V gene, CDR1 is MDHEN and CDR2 is SYDVKM. This CDR3 spans 15 amino acids. Between the trimmed V and J ends, which lost 6 bases and 6 bases, there was a span of 18 bases. This CDR3 reads CASSSTPQGPQPQHF. The CDR3 nucleotides read TGTGCCAGCAGCTCTACCCCCCAGGGGCCTCAGCCCCAGCATTTT. The full variable domain, completed using reference TRBV28 and TRBJ1-5, is DVKVTQSSRYLVKRTGEKVFLECVQDMDHENMFWYRQDPGLGLRLIYFSYDVKMKEKGDIPEGYSVSREKKERFSLILESASTNQTSMYLCASSSTPQGPQPQHFGDGTRLSIL.

The table lists this clonotype with many counts. The chain is built from TRBV7-2 and TRBJ2-2; D uncertain. This CDR3 is 15 amino acids long. The germline gives CDR1 SGHTA, CDR2 FQGNSA. Between the trimmed V and J ends, which lost 2 bases and 1 base, there was a span of 8 bases. Here the CDR3 DNA reads TGTGCCAGCAGCTTATTAGGAGAGAACACCGGGGAGCTGTTTTTT. It specifies CASSLLGENTGELFF.

This chain uses TRBV19 with TRBJ2-7; D unresolved. The CDR3 totals 14 residues. From germline, CDR1 is LNHDA and CDR2 SQIVND (reference sequence). Trimming took off 5 bases at V and 2 bases at J, with 13 bases between the two ends. The CDR3: CASSLQVPPYEQYF. CDR3 coding DNA: TGTGCCAGTAGTCTTCAGGTCCCTCCCTACGAGCAGTACTTC.

This clonotype was detected many times. The rearrangement links TRBV7-6 to TRBJ1-3; TRBD1 might be the D (5 bases). The germline V gene has CDR1 SGHVS and CDR2 FNYEAQ. V gave up 7 bases and J gave up 4 bases, with 11 bases separating them. The CDR3 extends over 13 amino acids. CDR3 DNA: TGTGCCAGCACCCGGGACCGAGGAAACACCATATATTTT. This encodes CASTRDRGNTIYF.

This clonotype was counted a few times. The chain couples TRBV29-1 to TRBJ2-7; 10 nucleotides match TRBD2. This CDR3 is built from 14 residues. V lost 3 bases to trimming and J lost 6 bases; unmatched junction nucleotides: 8. Germline CDR1 and CDR2: SQVTM and ANQGSEA. CDR3 nucleotides: TGCAGCGTTGATCTAGGCCTAGCGGGAGCCGAGCAGTACTTC. Amino acid sequence: CSVDLGLAGAEQYF.

This clonotype was recorded a few times. The chain carries TRBV19 and TRBJ1-5; no definite D call. The V end was cut by 4 bases, the J end by 10 bases, with 14 bases between. CDR1 and CDR2 from the germline V gene are LNHDA and SQIVND (reference sequence). This CDR3 has 13 residues. CDR3 residues: CASSRTYQEPQHF. CDR3 nucleotide sequence: TGTGCCAGTAGTAGGACCTATCAGGAACCCCAGCATTTT.

At least ten counts were recorded for this clonotype. The chain carries TRBV6-1 and TRBJ2-2; TRBD1 might be the D (6 bases). CDR3 size: 15 residues. The germline CDR1 and CDR2 sequences are MNHNS and SASEGT. The V gene lost 5 bases and the J gene lost 5 bases, with 15 bases spanning the gap. The CDR3 DNA is TGTGCCAGCAGTCCAGCCAGGGGCGGGACCGGGGAGCTGTTTTTT. This codes for CASSPARGGTGELFF.

This clonotype has a count of ten or more. The V gene is TRBV29-1, the J gene TRBJ1-2, with 9 bases identical to TRBD1. V gave up 7 bases and J gave up 6 bases; unmatched junction bases: 6. This CDR3 is 12 amino acids long. The V gene's germline CDR1 is SQVTM and CDR2 ANQGSEA. CDR3 residues: CSGTDRGHGYTF. DNA for the CDR3: TGCAGCGGGACGGACAGGGGCCATGGCTACACCTTC.

This clonotype was counted at least ten times. The chain couples TRBV6-1 to TRBJ2-7; 9 bases map to TRBD2. V lost 6 bases to trimming and J lost 0 bases; unmatched junction nucleotides: 0. CDR3 length: 13 residues. CDR1 is MNHNS and CDR2 is SASEGT in the germline V gene. CDR3 DNA: TGTGCCAGCAGGGGACTAGCCTCCTACGAGCAGTACTTC. It is translated as CASRGLASYEQYF.

This clonotype was detected many times. The chain joins TRBV28 to TRBJ2-1, with a tentative D call TRBD1 (6 bases). CDR1 MDHEN and CDR2 SYDVKM come from the germline V gene. CDR3 length: 17 residues. V lost 2 bases and J lost 6, with 20 bases in between. CDR3 region: CASSLVGLQGAGNEQFF. The CDR3 region has the DNA TGTGCCAGCAGTTTAGTCGGCTTACAGGGTGCCGGCAATGAGCAGTTCTTC.

There are a few counts of this clonotype. The chain recombines TRBV5-1 with TRBJ2-3, with D maybe TRBD2 (6 bases). This CDR3 region has 16 residues. V shed 0 bases and J shed 4 bases, with 15 bases lying between them. Germline CDR1 reads SGHRS; CDR2 reads YFSETQ. The CDR3 loop is CASSLGDSSRPDTQYF. The CDR3 DNA reads TGCGCCAGCAGCTTGGGGGACTCGAGTCGGCCAGATACGCAGTATTTT.

This chain uses TRBV6-1 with TRBJ1-6; D unclear. The CDR3 is made up of 15 amino acids. Germline V gene data show CDR1 as MNHNS and CDR2 as SASEGT. Trimming removed 6 bases from V and 4 bases from J, with 13 bases in between. The CDR3 coding sequence is TGTGCCAGCAGCGGGCTGGGAGTATATAATTCACCCCTCCACTTT. Its protein product is CASSGLGVYNSPLHF.

J is TRBJ1-2 and V is TRBV6-2 or TRBV6-3, with D unclear. Trimming took 0 bases from V and 0 from J, leaving 11 bases between them. The germline CDR1 and CDR2 sequences are MNHEY and SVGEGT. This CDR3 is built from 16 residues. The CDR3 DNA follows: TGTGCCAGCAGTTACTCTAGATTGGATGCTAACTATGGCTACACCTTC. Translation: CASSYSRLDANYGYTF.

This clonotype has at least ten counts. The chain has TRBV12-3 or TRBV12-4 and TRBJ2-2; D might be TRBD1 or TRBD2, each matching 5 bases. This CDR3 region has 14 residues. V was clipped by 3 bases and J by 4 bases, with 9 bases between them. The CDR3 sequence is CASSFKGTTGELFF. DNA for the CDR3: TGTGCCAGCAGTTTTAAAGGGACCACCGGGGAGCTGTTTTTT.

The table lists this clonotype with many counts. The junction departs from the called germline gene at one end, perhaps through a read error. V is TRBV7-8 and J is TRBJ1-3; a possible D gene is TRBD1 (6 bases). The length of the CDR3 is 14 residues. CDR1 SGHVS and CDR2 FQNEAQ come from the germline V gene. Written as DNA, the CDR3 is TGTGCCAGCAGCCTAGCCCAGGGGGGAAACACCATATATTTT. Protein product: CASSLAQGGNTIYF.

This clonotype showed up just a few times. The chain links TRBV6-6 to TRBJ2-5, with D maybe TRBD2 (6 bases). CDR1 is MNHNY and CDR2 is SVGAGI in the germline V gene (reference sequence). Trimming shortened V by 7 bases and J by 4 bases, and 10 bases separated the two germline ends. The CDR3 runs 12 residues. In DNA form, the CDR3 reads TGTGCCAGCACCGGAGGGTCAGAGACCCAGTACTTC. Encoded protein: CASTGGSETQYF.

This clonotype was picked up many times. The chain recombines TRBV20-1 with TRBJ1-6; possible D gene TRBD1, 5 bases. In germline, CDR1 is DFQATT, CDR2 SNEGSKA (reference sequence). CDR3 length: 16 amino acids. Deletions cut 5 bases from V and 9 bases from J, with 23 bases between. The CDR3 DNA reads TGCAGTGCTTTCCCGATGACAGTTGGTCGGTCTTCACCCCTCCACTTT. It specifies CSAFPMTVGRSSPLHF.

This clonotype was counted a few times. This rearrangement joins TRBV4-1 to TRBJ2-1; 8 bases map to TRBD2. This CDR3 contains 16 residues. The V gene's germline CDR1 is MGHRA and CDR2 YSYEKL. The V and J ends lost 4 bases and 2 bases, in that order; junction bases with no gene match: 7. CDR3 sequence: CASSLRGGGPYNEQFF. In nucleotides, the CDR3 is TGCGCCAGCAGCCTACGGGGGGGCGGCCCCTACAATGAGCAGTTCTTC.